This TCR beta chain was captured by sequencing in a study of T cell responses to AZD1222 COVID-19 vaccine. General observations from the study: Spike-specific TCR breadth and depth were elevated following two AZD1222 doses. In a largely white British group with more females than males, clonal diversity was possibly underestimated. The span of vaccine-associated CD4 TCRs extended across spike, with dominance at 160-218 and 743-854. Reports say nearly half of spike-specific TCRs go after unmutated variant regions.

A note on this clone: Its antigen is unidentified.

V shed 0 bases, J shed 8 bases, and the junction held 9 bases outside the gene matches. This CDR3 spans 15 amino acids. From germline, CDR1 is LNHDA and CDR2 SQIVND (reference sequence). Repertoires were generated with immunoSEQ multiplex PCR, while TCRdb's copy carries only in-frame clones and drops some. Here the sample spans around 170,000 clones, almost 90% being singletons. The sequence derives from an adult who received the AZD1222 COVID-19 vaccine. The sample here was peripheral blood, taken 28 days after the second AZD1222 dose. The rearrangement joins TRBV19 to TRBJ1-2; TRBD1 matches at 7 bases. DNA for the CDR3: TGTGCCAGTAGTATAGATCTGTTGAGGGGGCGAGGCTACACCTTC. It is translated as CASSIDLLRGRGYTF.